This T cell receptor beta chain comes out of a study of Graves' ophthalmopathy and Graves' hyperthyroidism. Study-wide findings and caveats: The majority of expanded thyroid clonotypes above 0.001 frequency also occurred in blood. Classification of ophthalmopathy versus stable hyperthyroidism by a 13-signature model yielded roughly 86% sensitivity and 65% to 83% specificity.

Other autoimmune diseases, uncontrolled infections, pregnancy or lactation led to the exclusion of patients. Diagnosis was based on clinical symptoms, serum thyroxine, TRAb, thyroid ultrasound and orbital computed tomography. Amplifying from RNA transcripts, the study obtained TCR beta CDR3 regions. RT-PCR in the first round used HTBI primers; a second-round multiplex PCR followed. TCRdb ran MiXCR on the multiplex PCR reads and lists one entry per CDR3 protein. The sample lists over a million distinct CDR3 sequences, approximately 35% occurring once. CDR3 length: 15 amino acids. Germline V gene sequence: CDR1 MNHNS, CDR2 SASEGT. V was shortened by 6 bases and J by 4 bases, with 18 bases between the two germline ends. The table lists this clonotype with a few counts. Its specificity is unknown.

The sequenced sample was peripheral blood or thyroid tissue (not recorded which). This rearrangement joins TRBV6-1 to TRBJ1-1; tentatively, D is TRBD1 (5 bases). The clonotype was recovered from an adult man with Graves' hyperthyroidism. The CDR3 region is CASRPPDWGPTEAFF. CDR3 DNA: TGTGCCAGCAGGCCCCCCGATTGGGGCCCCACTGAAGCTTTCTTT.